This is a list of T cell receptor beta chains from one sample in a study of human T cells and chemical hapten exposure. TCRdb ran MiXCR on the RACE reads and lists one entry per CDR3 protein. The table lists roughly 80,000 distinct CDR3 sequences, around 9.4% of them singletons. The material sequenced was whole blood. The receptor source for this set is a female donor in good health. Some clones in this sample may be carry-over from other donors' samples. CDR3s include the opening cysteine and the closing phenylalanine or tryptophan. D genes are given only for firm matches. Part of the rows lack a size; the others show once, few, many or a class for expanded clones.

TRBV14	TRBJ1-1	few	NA	TGTGCCAGCAGCCAATTGATGAGGAACACTGAAGCTTTCTTT	CASSQLMRNTEAFF
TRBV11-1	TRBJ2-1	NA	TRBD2	TGTGCCAGCAGCCCGTCCGGGACTAGCGTATACAATGAGCAGTTCTTC	CASSPSGTSVYNEQFF
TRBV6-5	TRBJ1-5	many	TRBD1	TGTGCCAGCAGTCGAAGGACAGGGGGCGCCCAGCCCCAGCATTTT	CASSRRTGGAQPQHF
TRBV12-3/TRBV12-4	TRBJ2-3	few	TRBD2	TGTGCCAGCACGAGAAGCGGGGGCCGCACAGATACGCAGTATTTT	CASTRSGGRTDTQYF
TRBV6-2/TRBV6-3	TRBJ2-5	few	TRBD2	TGTGCCAGCAGTTTGGGGGGGGGGGCCCAGTACTTC	CASSLGGGAQYF
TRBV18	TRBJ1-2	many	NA	TGTGCCAGCTCACCAGGGGACGGACTCTATGGCTACACCTTC	CASSPGDGLYGYTF
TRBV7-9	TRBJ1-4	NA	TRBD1	TGTGCCAGCAGCCTAAGAACCGACAGGGTTGATGAAAAACTGTTTTTT	CASSLRTDRVDEKLFF
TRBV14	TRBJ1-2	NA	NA	TGTGCCAGCAGCCCCCTTAGGATCAGGGATCTCTATGGCTACACCTTC	CASSPLRIRDLYGYTF
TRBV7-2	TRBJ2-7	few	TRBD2	TGTGCCAGCAGCTTATTGCGGGGGGGGGCCCTCGAGCAGTACTTC	CASSLLRGGALEQYF
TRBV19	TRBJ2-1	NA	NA	TGTGCCAGTAGCGGCGGGGAGGATATCTACAATGAGCAGTTCTTC	CASSGGEDIYNEQFF
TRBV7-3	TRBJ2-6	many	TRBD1	TGTGCCAGCAGCCACGGACAGGGCAGCTCTGGGGCCAACGTCCTGACTTTC	CASSHGQGSSGANVLTF
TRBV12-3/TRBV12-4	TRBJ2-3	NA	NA	TGTGCCAGCAGTTTTAGGGCGGGGGCCTTAGCAGATACGCAGTATTTT	CASSFRAGALADTQYF
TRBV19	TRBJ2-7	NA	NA	TGTGCCAGTAAGGATCGGGGGGCACCCTACGAGCAGTACTTC	CASKDRGAPYEQYF
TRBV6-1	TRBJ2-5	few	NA	TGTGCCAGCAGTGAAAGCTGGGTCGGAGAGACCCAGTACTTC	CASSESWVGETQYF
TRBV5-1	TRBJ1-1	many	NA	TGCGCCAGCAGCTTGTCAGGGGAGGTTGCTGAAGCTTTCTTT	CASSLSGEVAEAFF
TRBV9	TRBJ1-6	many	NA	TGTGCCAGCAGCGTGGTCGCTGGAGGTAGTTCACCCCTCCACTTT	CASSVVAGGSSPLHF
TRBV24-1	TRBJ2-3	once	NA	TGTGCCACCAGTGATTCTAGAAGCACAGATACGCAGTATTTT	CATSDSRSTDTQYF
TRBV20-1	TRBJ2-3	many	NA	TGCAGTGCTAGAGATGGACCAGATACGCAGTATTTT	CSARDGPDTQYF
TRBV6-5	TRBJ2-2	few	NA	TGTGCCAGTCTCCGACAAAGGACGGCGAACACCGGGGAGCTGTTTTTT	CASLRQRTANTGELFF
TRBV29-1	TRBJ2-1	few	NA	TGCAGCGTTGAAGATCGCGTGTATGAGCAGTTCTTC	CSVEDRVYEQFF
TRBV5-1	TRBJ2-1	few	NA	TGCGCCAGCAGCTTTAGAGGGGGTGGAAACAATGAGCAGTTCTTC	CASSFRGGGNNEQFF
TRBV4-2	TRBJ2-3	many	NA	TGTGCCAGCAGCGCTAGCGCCAGCACAGATACGCAGTATTTT	CASSASASTDTQYF
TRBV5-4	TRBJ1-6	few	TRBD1	TGTGCCAGCAGATTTGGGACAGGGAATTCACCCCTCCACTTT	CASRFGTGNSPLHF
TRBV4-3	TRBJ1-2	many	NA	TGCGCCAGCAGCCAAGGAAATGGAGGGGTGCACTATGGCTACACCTTC	CASSQGNGGVHYGYTF
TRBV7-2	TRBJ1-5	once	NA	TGTGTCAGCAGCTTATGGGGATATGTTCAGCCCCAGCATTTT	CVSSLWGYVQPQHF
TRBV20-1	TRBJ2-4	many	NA	TGCAGTGCTAGAGATATCAAGGGTAGCAAAAACATTCAGTACTTC	CSARDIKGSKNIQYF
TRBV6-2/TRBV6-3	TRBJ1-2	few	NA	TGTGCCAGCAGTCCGAGGCCACCCCTAACTAACTATGGCTACACCTTC	CASSPRPPLTNYGYTF
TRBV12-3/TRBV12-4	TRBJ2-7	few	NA	TGTGCCAGCAGTTTAGGGCGGGGAGCCTACGAGCAGTACTTC	CASSLGRGAYEQYF
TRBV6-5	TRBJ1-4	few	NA	TGTGCCAGCAGTCGAGGAGGACATGAAAAACTGTTTTTT	CASSRGGHEKLFF
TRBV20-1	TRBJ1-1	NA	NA	TGCAGTGCCGTCAGGACGAACACTGAAGCTTTCTTT	CSAVRTNTEAFF
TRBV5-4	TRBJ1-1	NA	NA	TGTGCCAGCAGCGCTAGGAATCTTGAAGCTTTCTTT	CASSARNLEAFF
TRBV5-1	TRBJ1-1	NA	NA	TGCGCCAGCAGCTTGAGGGGGGAGGACACTGAAGCTTTCTTT	CASSLRGEDTEAFF
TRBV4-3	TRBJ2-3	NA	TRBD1	TGCGCCAGCAGCCTCCTAGGGGGCGCAGATACGCAGTATTTT	CASSLLGGADTQYF
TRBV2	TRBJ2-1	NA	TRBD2	TGTGCCAGCAGTGGCGGACTAGCGGGGTACAATGAGCAGTTCTTC	CASSGGLAGYNEQFF
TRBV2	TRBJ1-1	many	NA	TGTGCCAGCAAACTTCAGTCGAACACTGAAGCTTTCTTT	CASKLQSNTEAFF
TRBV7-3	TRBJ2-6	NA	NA	TGTGCCAGCAGCCCCCCGACTAAGGTCTCTGGGGCCAACGTCCTGACTTTC	CASSPPTKVSGANVLTF
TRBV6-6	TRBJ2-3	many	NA	TGTGCCAGCAGTAATCCCAGGGTCCCGGCAGATACGCAGTATTTT	CASSNPRVPADTQYF
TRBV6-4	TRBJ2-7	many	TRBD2	TGTGCCAGCAGCCAGTGGCGGCACGGGGGGGCAAACTACGAGCAGTACTTC	CASSQWRHGGANYEQYF
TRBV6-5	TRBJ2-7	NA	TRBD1	TGTGCCAGCGCGAGGGACAGCTCCTACGAGCAGTACTTC	CASARDSSYEQYF
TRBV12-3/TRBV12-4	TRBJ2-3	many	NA	TGTGCCAGCAGTTTAGCCTACAGGTTCGATACGCAGTATTTT	CASSLAYRFDTQYF
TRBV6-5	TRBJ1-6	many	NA	TGTGCCAGCAGTGGAGGACTGATTAATTCACCCCTCCACTTT	CASSGGLINSPLHF
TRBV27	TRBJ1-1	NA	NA	TGTGCCAGCAGTTCTTGGGTCTCGAACACTGAAGCTTTCTTT	CASSSWVSNTEAFF
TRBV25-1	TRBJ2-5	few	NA	TGTGCCAGCAGTGAATTGGGGTCGTGGGCTCCCGAGACCCAGTACTTC	CASSELGSWAPETQYF
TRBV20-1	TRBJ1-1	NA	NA	TGCGTCGCTAACCTACGGAACACTGAAGCTTTCTTT	CVANLRNTEAFF
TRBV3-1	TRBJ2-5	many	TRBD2	TGTGCCAGCAGCCAAGACGGTGGTAGCGGGGGGGCCCGGGAGACCCAGTACTTC	CASSQDGGSGGARETQYF
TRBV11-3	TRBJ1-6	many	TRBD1	TGTGCCAGCAGAGGACAGGAGGGGTATAATTCACCCCTCCACTTT	CASRGQEGYNSPLHF
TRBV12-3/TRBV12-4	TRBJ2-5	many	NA	TGTGCCAGCAGGCGCTCGGGCGTTCAAAGCGACCTCCGGGAGACCCAGTACTTC	CASRRSGVQSDLRETQYF
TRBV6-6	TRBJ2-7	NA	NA	TGTGCCAGCAGCCCCGGGAGCGAGCAGTACTTC	CASSPGSEQYF
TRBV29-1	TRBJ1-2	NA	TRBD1	TGCAGCGCGGGGACAGACCCTCCTGGCTACACCTTC	CSAGTDPPGYTF
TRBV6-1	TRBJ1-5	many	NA	TGTGCCAGCAGCCCGATCGGCAATCAGCCCCAGCATTTT	CASSPIGNQPQHF